The 14 T cell receptor beta chains given below trace back to one sample, sequenced in a study of blood T cell repertoires in COVID-19 (TCRdb year 2020). The library was made by the immunoSEQ multiplex PCR assay. TCRdb retrieved this table from immuneACCESS and kept in-frame rearrangements only. Not all clones are present; in checked studies, unresolved V genes account for under half, and no reason is known for the remainder. This sample holds fewer than 350,000 clones; 85% were observed only once. 2.5% of the sample goes to the ten largest clones. Sequencing was carried out using PBMCs or T cells enriched from blood (not recorded which). The receptors were gathered from a woman in her 50s who had recovered from COVID-19.

The chain joins TRBV9 to TRBJ2-3; D might be TRBD2 (6 bases). The CDR3 extends over 16 amino acids. V was cut by 3 bases and J by 4 bases, with 18 bases left in between. The germline V gene has CDR1 SGDLS and CDR2 YYNGEE. CDR3 sequence reads: CASSAGSAWDSDTQYF. CDR3 coding DNA: TGTGCCAGCAGCGCAGGATCGGCATGGGACTCAGATACGCAGTATTTT.

The rearrangement joins TRBV29-1 to TRBJ2-7, with 7 bases fitting TRBD1. The CDR3 runs to 13 residues. From germline, CDR1 is SQVTM and CDR2 ANQGSEA. Losses at the gene ends were 7 bases for V and 4 bases for J; bases not matched to a gene: 10. The DNA for the CDR3 is TGCAGCGCCTCCGGGACAGCTCCTTACGAGCAGTACTTC. It codes for CSASGTAPYEQYF.

The V gene is TRBV6-5, the J gene TRBJ1-5, with D perhaps TRBD1 (6 bases). Germline assignment: CDR1 MNHEY and CDR2 SVGAGI. CDR3 length equals 14 residues. V lost 7 bases, J lost 4 bases, and 14 bases lay in between. The CDR3 reads CASTPGQENQPQHF. CDR3 sequence (DNA): TGTGCCAGCACCCCGGGACAAGAAAATCAGCCCCAGCATTTT.

The chain recombines TRBV9 with TRBJ2-5; 7 bases agree with TRBD1. Germline CDR1 is SGDLS and CDR2 is YYNGEE. V shed 2 bases and J 2 bases; nucleotides not matched to a gene: 0. The CDR3 has 13 amino acids. Here the CDR3 DNA reads TGTGCCAGCAGCGTCAGGGGGCAAGAGACCCAGTACTTC. It codes for CASSVRGQETQYF.

The chain recombines TRBV20-1 with TRBJ1-5; D remains ambiguous. The CDR3 consists of 13 residues. The germline CDR1 and CDR2 sequences are DFQATT and SNEGSKA (reference sequence). Trimming removed 3 bases at V and 3 bases at J, with 9 bases between. The CDR3 DNA sequence: TGCAGTGCTAGTGCAGCGCCCAATCAGCCCCAGCATTTT. This gives the protein CSASAAPNQPQHF.

This chain joins TRBV19 and TRBJ1-2; 8 bases are a match to TRBD1. CDR1 and CDR2 from the germline V gene are LNHDA and SQIVND (reference sequence). The CDR3 extends over 13 amino acids. J gave up 6 bases and V 7 bases, and 7 bases lay outside the gene matches. The DNA for the CDR3 is TGTGCCAGTAACTTCAGGGGGCAAGATGGCTACACCTTC. Translating gives CASNFRGQDGYTF.

The chain employs TRBV28 and TRBJ2-2; 8 bases are shared with TRBD1. Germline V lookup: CDR1 MDHEN, CDR2 SYDVKM. The V and J ends lost 4 bases and 6 bases, in that order; junction bases with no gene match: 4. This CDR3 spans 14 amino acids. CDR3 region: CASSSAGQAGELFF. CDR3 in DNA: TGTGCCAGCAGTTCGGCGGGACAGGCCGGGGAGCTGTTTTTT.

This chain links TRBV7-9 with TRBJ2-7, with TRBD1 matching over 8 bases. CDR1 and CDR2 from the germline V gene are SEHNR and FQNEAQ (reference sequence). Unmatched junction bases numbered 6, after V lost 0 bases and J lost 5 bases. The CDR3 length is 15 residues. The CDR3 coding sequence is TGTGCCAGCAGCTTAGCCCCAGGGGGCCATGACGAGCAGTACTTC. Translated, it gives CASSLAPGGHDEQYF.

The chain is built from TRBV7-8 and TRBJ2-1; 7 bases are shared with TRBD1. The CDR3 is 14 residues long. V trimming: 1 base; J trimming: 4 bases; junction bases outside the gene matches: 1. Germline assignment: CDR1 SGHVS and CDR2 FQNEAQ. CDR3 loop: CASSLEGQYNEQFF. Written as DNA, the CDR3 is TGTGCCAGCAGCTTAGAGGGACAGTACAATGAGCAGTTCTTC. The variable domain in full, with the rest retrieved from reference TRBV7-8 and TRBJ2-1, is GAGVSQSPRYKVAKRGQDVALRCDPISGHVSLFWYQQALGQGPEFLTYFQNEAQLDKSGLPSDRFFAERPEGSVSTLKIQRTQQEDSAVYLCASSLEGQYNEQFFGPGTRLTVL.

This chain joins TRBV5-1 and TRBJ2-7; the D is unclear. The CDR3 length is 13 residues. Germline V CDR1 and CDR2: SGHRS, YFSETQ. Trimming took 0 bases from V and 1 from J, leaving 5 bases between them. CDR3 in amino acids: CASSLVVSYEQYF. CDR3 DNA sequence: TGCGCCAGCAGCTTGGTCGTTTCCTACGAGCAGTACTTC.

V is TRBV29-1 and J is TRBJ1-1, with D uncertain. Germline lookup yields CDR1 SQVTM and CDR2 ANQGSEA. The CDR3 contains 12 residues. Trimming pared 7 bases from V and 0 bases from J, leaving 9 bases between. The CDR3 DNA reads as TGCAGCGCACAGCCCATGAACACTGAAGCTTTCTTT. It codes for CSAQPMNTEAFF.

The sample holds a few counts of this clone. The rearrangement uses TRBV7-9 and TRBJ2-2, with TRBD1 matching 9 bases. The CDR3 is 18 residues long. Germline CDR1 and CDR2: SEHNR and FQNEAQ (reference sequence). The V gene end was trimmed by 6 bases and the J gene end by 3 bases; junction bases not matched to a gene: 14. The DNA for the CDR3 is TGTGCCAGCAGTCCACCTGGACAGGGGACAAAATACACCGGGGAGCTGTTTTTT. This encodes CASSPPGQGTKYTGELFF.

The chain combines TRBV13 with TRBJ1-4, with TRBD1 matching 7 bases. The germline V gene has CDR1 PRHDT and CDR2 FYEKMQ (reference sequence). The V and J ends lost 5 bases and 2 bases, in that order; junction bases with no gene match: 5. The CDR3 sequence is 15 residues long. The CDR3 loop is CASSVYRGTNEKLFF. CDR3 nucleotides: TGTGCCAGCAGCGTGTACAGGGGTACTAATGAAAAACTGTTTTTT.

V gene TRBV7-8 combines with J gene TRBJ1-4, with D possibly being TRBD1 (6 bases). This CDR3 spans 17 amino acids. Per germline, CDR1 SGHVS and CDR2 FQNEAQ. V lost 0 bases and J lost 7, with 18 bases in between. The CDR3 sequence: CASSLAYLQGLGEKLFF. CDR3 sequence (DNA): TGTGCCAGCAGCTTAGCGTACCTACAGGGATTGGGTGAAAAACTGTTTTTT.